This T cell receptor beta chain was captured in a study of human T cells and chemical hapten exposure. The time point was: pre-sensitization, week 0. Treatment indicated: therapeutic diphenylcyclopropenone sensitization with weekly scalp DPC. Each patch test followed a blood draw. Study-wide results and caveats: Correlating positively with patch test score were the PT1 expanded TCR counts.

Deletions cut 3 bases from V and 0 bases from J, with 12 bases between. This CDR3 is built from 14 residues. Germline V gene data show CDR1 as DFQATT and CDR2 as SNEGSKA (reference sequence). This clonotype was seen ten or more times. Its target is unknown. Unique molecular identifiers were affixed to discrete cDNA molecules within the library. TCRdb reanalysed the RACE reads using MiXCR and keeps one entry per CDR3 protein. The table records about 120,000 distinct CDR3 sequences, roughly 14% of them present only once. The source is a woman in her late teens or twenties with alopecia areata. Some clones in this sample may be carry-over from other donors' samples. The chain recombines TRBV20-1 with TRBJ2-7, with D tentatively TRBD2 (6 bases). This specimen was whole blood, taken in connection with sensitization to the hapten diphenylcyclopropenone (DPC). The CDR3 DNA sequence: TGCAGTGCTAGGTATGGGGGGACCTCCTACGAGCAGTACTTC. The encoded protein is CSARYGGTSYEQYF.